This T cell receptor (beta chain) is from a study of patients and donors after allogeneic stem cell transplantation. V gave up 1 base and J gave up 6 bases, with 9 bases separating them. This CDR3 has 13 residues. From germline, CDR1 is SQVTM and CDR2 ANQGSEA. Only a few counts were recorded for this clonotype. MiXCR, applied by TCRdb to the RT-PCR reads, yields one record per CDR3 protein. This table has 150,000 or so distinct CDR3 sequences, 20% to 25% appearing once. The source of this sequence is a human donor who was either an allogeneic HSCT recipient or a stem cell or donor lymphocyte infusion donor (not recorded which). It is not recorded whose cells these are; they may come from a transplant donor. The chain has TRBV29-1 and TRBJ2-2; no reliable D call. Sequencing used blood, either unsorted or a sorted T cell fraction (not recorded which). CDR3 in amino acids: CSVEVQNSGELFF. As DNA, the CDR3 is TGCAGCGTTGAAGTTCAGAATTCCGGGGAGCTGTTTTTT.